These 15 T cell receptor beta chains came from one sample sequenced in a study of shared clonotypes between healthy human individuals. This table comes from immunoSEQ multiplex PCR, and its TCRdb copy is limited to in-frame clones, with some not included. The table has around 2,000,000 clones, about 95% seen once. Naive CD8 isolation took CD45RO-negative cells positively selected for CCR7 and excluded terminally differentiated effector memory CD45RA+ cells. The sequenced sample was naive CD8+ T cells sorted from blood. These receptors all come from a man aged 18 to 35 in good health.

This chain uses TRBV4-3 with TRBJ2-6, with 8 positions matching TRBD1. The V segment lost 1 base and the J segment 1 base; nucleotides outside the gene matches: 6. This CDR3 is 18 amino acids long. Germline lookup yields CDR1 LGHNA and CDR2 YSLEER. For the CDR3, the DNA is TGCGCCAGCAGCCAAGGGACAGGGTTCTTTTCTGGGGCCAACGTCCTGACTTTC. Encoded protein: CASSQGTGFFSGANVLTF.

Written as DNA, the CDR3 is TGTGCTAGTGGTACGGGACTTTCCGATGAGCAGTTCTTC. Amino acid sequence: CASGTGLSDEQFF. V and J are TRBV12-5 and TRBJ2-1, with D tentatively TRBD2 (6 bases). This CDR3 has 13 amino acids. The germline V gene encodes CDR1 LGHNT and CDR2 FRNRAP. Trimming shortened V by 5 bases and J by 8 bases, and 13 bases separated the two germline ends.

The J gene is TRBJ2-5, the V gene TRBV5-4; 8 nucleotides match TRBD2. Germline-derived CDR1 and CDR2 are SGHNT and YYREEE (reference sequence). The ends lost 0 bases at V and 7 bases at J; junction bases unmatched: 8. This CDR3 is built from 15 residues. The CDR3, as DNA: TGTGCCAGCAGCTTGGATGGGACTAGTGCCACGACCCAGTACTTC. It encodes CASSLDGTSATTQYF.

The chain couples TRBV5-5 to TRBJ2-7; 7 bases map to TRBD1. The J segment lost 3 bases and the V segment lost 4 bases, leaving 4 bases of the junction unmatched. Germline CDR1 SGHKS, CDR2 YYEKEE (reference sequence). The CDR3 sequence is 13 residues long. The CDR3 bases are TGTGCCAGCAGCAGTTGGGACAGCTACGAGCAGTACTTC. Its protein is CASSSWDSYEQYF.

As concerns this clone: Within the sample, other DNA sequences also encode this same CDR3. The CDR3 nucleotides read TGTGCCAGCAGTTTCCCAAGAGGGGAGCTGTTTTTT. It yields the protein CASSFPRGELFF. The chain carries TRBV27 and TRBJ2-2; no clear D gene. V gave up 3 bases and J gave up 8 bases, with 7 bases separating them. This CDR3 region has 12 residues. From germline, CDR1 is MNHEY and CDR2 SMNVEV (reference sequence).

V is TRBV28 and J is TRBJ2-7; 7 bases align to TRBD1. CDR1 is MDHEN, CDR2 SYDVKM, per germline. The V segment lost 1 base and the J segment 1 base; nucleotides outside the gene matches: 1. The CDR3 length is 14 residues. The CDR3 DNA sequence: TGTGCCAGCAGTTTATTGGGACAGTCCTACGAGCAGTACTTC. This sequence encodes CASSLLGQSYEQYF. The variable domain in full, with the rest retrieved from reference TRBV28 and TRBJ2-7, is DVKVTQSSRYLVKRTGEKVFLECVQDMDHENMFWYRQDPGLGLRLIYFSYDVKMKEKGDIPEGYSVSREKKERFSLILESASTNQTSMYLCASSLLGQSYEQYFGPGTRLTVT.

This chain uses TRBV5-6 with TRBJ2-5; 11 bases agree with TRBD2. V gave up 3 bases and J gave up 3 bases; unmatched junction bases: 13. The CDR3 is 18 residues long. Per germline, CDR1 SGHDT and CDR2 YYEEEE. CDR3 nucleotides: TGTGCCAGCAGCTCTACTAGCGGGAGTAGTAGGTGGGAAGAGACCCAGTACTTC. It yields the protein CASSSTSGSSRWEETQYF.

The chain couples TRBV9 to TRBJ2-5, with 8 bases matching TRBD2. With 0 bases clipped from V and 5 bases from J, the junction kept 6 bases outside the gene matches. The CDR3 extends over 15 amino acids. Looked up from germline, CDR1 is SGDLS and CDR2 is YYNGEE. This chain's CDR3 is CASSVDSGSGETQYF. The CDR3 DNA sequence: TGTGCCAGCAGCGTAGACAGCGGGAGCGGGGAGACCCAGTACTTC.

This sequence joins TRBV15 and TRBJ2-4, with D possibly TRBD1 on 6 matching bases. The V gene's germline CDR1 is LNHNV and CDR2 YYDKDF (reference sequence). V dropped 0 bases and J dropped 5 bases, with 8 bases sitting between them. This CDR3 region has 14 residues. CDR3 nucleotide sequence: TGTGCCACCAGCAGAGAACAGGGAGAAAACATTCAGTACTTC. This encodes CATSREQGENIQYF.

As to this clone: The same CDR3 can be traced to other DNA sequences in this sample. The chain uses TRBV9 and TRBJ2-2; D call uncertain. V was clipped by 0 bases and J by 7 bases, with 4 bases between them. In germline, CDR1 is SGDLS, CDR2 YYNGEE. This CDR3 has 12 residues. The CDR3 here is CASSVGGGELFF. Here the CDR3 DNA reads TGTGCCAGCAGCGTAGGAGGCGGGGAGCTGTTTTTT.

The chain employs TRBV5-1 and TRBJ2-7, with TRBD2 identical over 8 bases. The germline V gene encodes CDR1 SGHRS and CDR2 YFSETQ. CDR3 length: 16 residues. The V and J ends lost 0 bases and 6 bases, in that order; junction bases with no gene match: 11. CDR3 sequence: CASSLVSWGLEGEQYF. The CDR3 bases are TGCGCCAGCAGCTTGGTTTCTTGGGGACTAGAAGGCGAGCAGTACTTC.

This chain connects TRBV19 to TRBJ1-2; D is uncertain. V was pared by 0 bases and J by 0 bases, with 8 bases between. The CDR3 is 15 residues long. From germline, CDR1 is LNHDA and CDR2 SQIVND (reference sequence). This CDR3 reads CASSIDKGTNYGYTF. DNA for the CDR3: TGTGCCAGTAGTATAGACAAGGGCACTAACTATGGCTACACCTTC. The complete variable domain, with remaining parts taken from reference TRBV19 and TRBJ1-2, reads DGGITQSPKYLFRKEGQNVTLSCEQNLNHDAMYWYRQDPGQGLRLIYYSQIVNDFQKGDIAEGYSVSREKKESFPLTVTSAQKNPTAFYLCASSIDKGTNYGYTFGSGTRLTVV.

This chain connects TRBV27 to TRBJ2-7; TRBD2 might be the D (5 bases). The CDR3 loop spans 14 amino acids. The germline CDR1 and CDR2 sequences are MNHEY and SMNVEV (reference sequence). The V and J ends lost 6 bases and 5 bases respectively, with 17 bases between them. DNA of the CDR3: TGTGCCAGCAGCCGCGGAGGCCTTAACCACGAGCAGTACTTC. Translating it yields CASSRGGLNHEQYF.

The chain recombines TRBV27 with TRBJ2-7, with D possibly being TRBD1 (5 bases). This CDR3 has 14 residues. Germline assignment: CDR1 MNHEY and CDR2 SMNVEV (reference sequence). Deletions cut 4 bases from V and 0 bases from J, with 10 bases between. CDR3 sequence: CASSSTASSYEQYF. The CDR3 coding sequence is TGTGCCAGCAGTTCGACAGCGAGCTCCTACGAGCAGTACTTC.

The chain is built from TRBV7-9 and TRBJ1-1; weak D call: TRBD1 (5 bases). The germline CDR1 and CDR2 sequences are SEHNR and FQNEAQ (reference sequence). V lost 2 bases to trimming and J lost 0 bases, with 13 bases between them. This CDR3 has 16 amino acids. The CDR3 loop reads CASSLPNWDVNTEAFF. In nucleotides, the CDR3 is TGTGCCAGCAGCTTACCTAATTGGGACGTGAACACTGAAGCTTTCTTT.